This T cell receptor (beta chain) is drawn from a study of identical twins. In regard to this clonotype: What it binds is unknown.

The CDR3 runs to 14 residues. The germline CDR1 and CDR2 sequences are SGHRS and YFSETQ. Unmatched junction bases numbered 3, after V lost 4 bases and J lost 2 bases. The authors used template switching to add a universal primer site and gave cDNA unique molecular identifiers. TCRdb re-called the 5' RACE reads with MiXCR, one entry per CDR3 protein. The sample lists approximately 220,000 distinct CDR3 sequences, 6.5% to 8.5% occurring once. Study findings and constraints: Sharing of beta out-of-frame sequences by twins showed a weaker excess.

These data were likewise used in another study, on yellow fever vaccine responses in identical twins.

The J gene is TRBJ2-7, the V gene TRBV5-1; 10 nucleotides align to TRBD1. Source material: memory (CD45RO+) T cells sorted from blood. This clonotype originated in a young woman in good health. The CDR3 coding sequence is TGCGCCAGCAGCAAAGGGACAGGGGCCTACGAGCAGTACTTC. As protein: CASSKGTGAYEQYF.